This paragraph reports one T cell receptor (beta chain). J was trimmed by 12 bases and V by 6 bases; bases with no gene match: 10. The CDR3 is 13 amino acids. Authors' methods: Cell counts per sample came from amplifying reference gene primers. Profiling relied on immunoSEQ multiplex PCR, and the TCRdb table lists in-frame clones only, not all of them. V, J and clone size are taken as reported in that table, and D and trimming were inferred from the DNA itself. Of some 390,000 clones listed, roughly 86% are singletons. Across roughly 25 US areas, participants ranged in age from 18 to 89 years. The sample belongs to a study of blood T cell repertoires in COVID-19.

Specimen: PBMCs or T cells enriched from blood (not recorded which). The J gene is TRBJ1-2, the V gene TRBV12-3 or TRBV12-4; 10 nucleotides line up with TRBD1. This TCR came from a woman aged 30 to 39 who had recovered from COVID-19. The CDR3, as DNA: TGTGCCAGCAGAGGGGGGACAGGGGATCATCACACCTTC. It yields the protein CASRGGTGDHHTF.